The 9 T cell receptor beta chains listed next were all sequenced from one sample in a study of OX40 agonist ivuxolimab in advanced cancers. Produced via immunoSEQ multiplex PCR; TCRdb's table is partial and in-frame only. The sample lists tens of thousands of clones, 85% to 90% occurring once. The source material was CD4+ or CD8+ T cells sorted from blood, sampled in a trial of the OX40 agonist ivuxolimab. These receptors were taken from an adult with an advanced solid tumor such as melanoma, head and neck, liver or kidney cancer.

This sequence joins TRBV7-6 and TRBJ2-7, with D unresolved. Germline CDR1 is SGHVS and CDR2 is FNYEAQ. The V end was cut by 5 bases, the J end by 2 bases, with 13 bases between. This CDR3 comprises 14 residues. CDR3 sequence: CASSPLTNPYEQYF. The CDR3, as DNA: TGTGCCAGCAGCCCGCTGACAAATCCCTACGAGCAGTACTTC.

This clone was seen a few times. CDR3 loop: CASRQGSGELFF. The CDR3 DNA follows: TGTGCCAGTAGACAGGGTTCTGGGGAGCTGTTTTTT. This chain uses TRBV19 with TRBJ2-2; TRBD1 is a possible D gene (6 bases). The CDR3 contains 12 residues. The V and J ends lost 6 bases and 8 bases respectively, with 10 bases between them. Germline values: CDR1 LNHDA, CDR2 SQIVND (reference sequence).

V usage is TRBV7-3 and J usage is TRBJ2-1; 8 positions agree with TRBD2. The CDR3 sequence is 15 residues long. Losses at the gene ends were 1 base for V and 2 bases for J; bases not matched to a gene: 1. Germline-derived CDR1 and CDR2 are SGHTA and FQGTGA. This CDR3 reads CASSLISGAYNEQFF. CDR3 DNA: TGTGCCAGCAGCTTAATTAGCGGGGCCTACAATGAGCAGTTCTTC.

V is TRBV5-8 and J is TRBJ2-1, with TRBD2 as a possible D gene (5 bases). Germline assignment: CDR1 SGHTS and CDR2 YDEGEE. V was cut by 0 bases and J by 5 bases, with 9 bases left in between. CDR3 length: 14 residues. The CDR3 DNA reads TGTGCCAGCAGCTTGGTAGCCGGGGACAATGAGCAGTTCTTC. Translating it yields CASSLVAGDNEQFF.

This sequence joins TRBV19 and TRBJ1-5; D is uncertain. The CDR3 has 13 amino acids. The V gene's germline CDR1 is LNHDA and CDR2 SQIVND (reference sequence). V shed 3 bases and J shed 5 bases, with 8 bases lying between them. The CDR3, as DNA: TGTGCCAGTAGTATGGACGGGTATCAGCCCCAGCATTTT. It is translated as CASSMDGYQPQHF.

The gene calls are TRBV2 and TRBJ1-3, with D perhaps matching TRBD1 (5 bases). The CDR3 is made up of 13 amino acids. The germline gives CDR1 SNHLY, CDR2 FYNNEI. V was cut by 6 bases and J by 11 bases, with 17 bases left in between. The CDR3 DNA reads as TGTGCCAGCAGCGCTAAGATCTGGGACGCCATATATTTT. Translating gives CASSAKIWDAIYF.

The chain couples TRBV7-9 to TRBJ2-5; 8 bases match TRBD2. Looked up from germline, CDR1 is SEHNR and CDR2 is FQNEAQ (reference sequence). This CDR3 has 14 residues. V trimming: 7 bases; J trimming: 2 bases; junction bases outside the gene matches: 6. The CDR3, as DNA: TGTGCCAGCAATCCAACGGGGGGGCAAGAGACCCAGTACTTC. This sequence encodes CASNPTGGQETQYF.

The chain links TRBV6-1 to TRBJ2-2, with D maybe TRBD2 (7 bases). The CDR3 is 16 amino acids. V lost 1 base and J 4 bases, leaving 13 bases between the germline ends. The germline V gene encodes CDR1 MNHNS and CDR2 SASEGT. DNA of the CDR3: TGTGCCAGCAGTGAAGTTTGGGGGGGCGGCACCGGGGAGCTGTTTTTT. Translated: CASSEVWGGGTGELFF.

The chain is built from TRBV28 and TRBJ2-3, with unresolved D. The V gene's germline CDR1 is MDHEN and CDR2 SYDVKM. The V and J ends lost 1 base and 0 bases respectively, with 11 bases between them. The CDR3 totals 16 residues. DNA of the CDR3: TGTGCCAGCAGTTTATACGGTGGATCTAGCACAGATACGCAGTATTTT. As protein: CASSLYGGSSTDTQYF.